This TCR beta chain was captured by sequencing in a study of T cells after yellow fever vaccination. Regarding the study as a whole: Just a small share of clonotypes turned up in the CD4 compartment as well as the CD8 compartment. At approximately 95% for CD4 and approximately 88% for CD8, most primary-vaccination clones showed up again after the booster.

Researchers made TCR cDNA using 5'RACE template switching, and this step added a universal primer site and UMIs. One entry per CDR3 protein results from TCRdb running MiXCR on the 5' RACE reads. The data hold nearly 350,000 distinct CDR3 sequences, with 8.1% observed a single time. Worth noting for this clonotype: Its antigen is not identified.

Trimming took off 0 bases at V and 4 bases at J, with 12 bases between the two ends. CDR3 size: 15 residues. This chain connects TRBV6-7 to TRBJ1-2, with D unresolved. Being an ORF, TRBV6-7 has a function that is uncertain. The TCR sequence derives from a man younger than 35 who received the YFV17D yellow fever vaccine. The sample was PBMCs, taken roughly 46 days after the first yellow fever vaccination. CDR3 in amino acids: CASSYSKSQLYGYTF. CDR3 DNA sequence: TGTGCCAGCAGTTACTCGAAATCACAGCTCTATGGCTACACCTTC.